Following are 10 T cell receptor beta chains from one sample sequenced in a study of T cells in Graves' hyperthyroidism and ophthalmopathy. The TCR beta CDR3 regions underwent amplification using RNA transcripts as the source. First-round RT-PCR targeting the TCR CDR3 was performed with the HTBI primer set. In TCRdb, the multiplex PCR reads were re-called with MiXCR into one record per CDR3 protein. The repertoire has around 620,000 distinct CDR3 sequences, approximately 44% of them found once; the top ten carry roughly 19%. The sample taken for sequencing was peripheral blood or thyroid tissue (not recorded which). These receptors originate from an adult woman with Graves' disease, either hyperthyroidism or ophthalmopathy (not recorded which).

This clonotype was counted at least ten times. This chain uses TRBV6-6 with TRBJ1-1; D is undetermined. The CDR3 runs 13 residues. The germline V gene encodes CDR1 MNHNY and CDR2 SVGAGI (reference sequence). V was cut by 2 bases and J by 8 bases, with 12 bases left in between. The CDR3 spells CASSYQASSEAFF. The CDR3, as DNA: TGTGCCAGCAGTTACCAGGCCTCCAGCGAAGCTTTCTTT.

Ten or more counts support this clonotype. V gene TRBV10-3 combines with J gene TRBJ2-5; 9 bases align to TRBD2. CDR3 length equals 17 residues. CDR1 is ENHRY and CDR2 is SYGVKD in the germline V gene. V shed 3 bases, J shed 5 bases, and the junction held 13 bases outside the gene matches. The CDR3 loop is CAISDHSGSGNSETQYF. The DNA for the CDR3 is TGTGCCATCAGTGATCATAGCGGGAGTGGTAACAGTGAGACCCAGTACTTC.

The V gene is TRBV9, the J gene TRBJ1-2, with 11 bases lining up with TRBD1. V gave up 4 bases and J gave up 3 bases; unmatched junction bases: 5. Per the germline V gene, CDR1 is SGDLS and CDR2 is YYNGEE. The CDR3 totals 15 residues. The chain's CDR3 is CASSKRTGGDYGYTF. As DNA, the CDR3 is TGTGCCAGCAGCAAGCGGACAGGGGGCGACTATGGCTACACCTTC.

This clonotype was observed many times. The chain carries TRBV20-1 and TRBJ1-1; no firm D call. This CDR3 comprises 15 residues. V was clipped by 1 base and J by 0 bases, with 12 bases between them. CDR1 is DFQATT and CDR2 is SNEGSKA in the germline V gene (reference sequence). CDR3 amino acids: CSARVMEGMNTEAFF. For the CDR3, the DNA is TGCAGTGCTAGAGTTATGGAGGGCATGAACACTGAAGCTTTCTTT.

The chain employs TRBV10-3 and TRBJ1-6, with 7 positions matching TRBD1. With 6 bases clipped from V and 5 bases from J, the junction kept 7 bases outside the gene matches. The CDR3 spans 15 residues. CDR1 is ENHRY, CDR2 SYGVKD, per germline. In nucleotides, the CDR3 is TGTGCCATCAGCGGGGGGACAGTGAATAATTCACCCCTCCACTTT. This gives the protein CAISGGTVNNSPLHF.

The chain carries TRBV2 and TRBJ1-5, with TRBD1 as a possible D gene (5 bases). The CDR3 totals 11 residues. Germline V CDR1 and CDR2: SNHLY, FYNNEI. V lost 7 bases, J lost 14 bases, and 15 bases lay in between. CDR3 in amino acids: CASTPTGYEHF. The CDR3, as DNA: TGTGCCAGCACCCCAACAGGCTACGAGCATTTT.

This chain links TRBV10-2 with TRBJ1-5; no reliable D call. The germline CDR1 and CDR2 sequences are WSHSY and SAAADI. The CDR3 has 14 residues. The V end lost 4 bases, the J end lost 0 bases, and 7 bases lay between the germline ends. Written as DNA, the CDR3 is TGCGCCAGCAGTGGGCAGAATAGCAATCAGCCCCAGCATTTT. Amino acids: CASSGQNSNQPQHF.

The CDR3 sequence is CASSWGRQGNQPQHF. In nucleotides, the CDR3 is TGTGCCAGCAGCTGGGGGAGGCAGGGGAATCAGCCCCAGCATTTT. The chain links TRBV5-6 to TRBJ1-5; a possible D gene is TRBD1 (6 bases). V shed 3 bases and J shed 4 bases, with 14 bases lying between them. CDR1 is SGHDT and CDR2 is YYEEEE in the germline V gene. This CDR3 contains 15 residues.

On this clonotype: The junction departs from germline at one end; a sequencing error may be responsible. J is TRBJ1-5 and V is TRBV19; 10 bases are shared with TRBD1. This CDR3 comprises 12 residues. In germline, CDR1 is LNHDA, CDR2 SQIVND (reference sequence). The CDR3 reads CASSTRQGAVNF. DNA for the CDR3: TGTGCCAGTAGTACACGACAGGGGGCTGTCAATTTT.

This clonotype was seen repeatedly, ten times or more. The genes are TRBV7-9 and TRBJ2-7; a weak D match, TRBD2 (5 bases). The V end was cut by 10 bases, the J end by 6 bases, with 13 bases between. Germline V gene data show CDR1 as SEHNR and CDR2 as FQNEAQ (reference sequence). There are 11 residues in the CDR3. The CDR3 nucleotides read TGTGCCACCAGGACCCGGGGCGAGCAGTACTTC. Protein sequence: CATRTRGEQYF.